Listed below are T cell receptor beta chains from one sample, sequenced in a study of blood T cell repertoires in COVID-19. The repertoire was sequenced with immunoSEQ multiplex PCR; TCRdb's copy has only in-frame clones and lacks some. Among about 210,000 clones listed, 89% were seen once. The sequenced material came from peripheral blood. The receptors come from a woman aged 40-49 years with acute or convalescent COVID-19. Each CDR3 is given with its conserved first and last residue. A D gene is named only where the DNA matches it firmly. The size field is filled for only some rows; it gives once, few, many or a size class.

abundance,v_gene,j_gene,d_gene,CDR3aa,CDR3nt
NA,TRBV19,TRBJ1-2,TRBD1,CASSNRGRGYGYTF,TGTGCCAGTAGTAACAGGGGGCGAGGCTATGGCTACACCTTC
NA,TRBV5-1,TRBJ1-1,NA,CASGLVGGAHTEAFF,TGCGCCAGCGGTCTGGTGGGGGGGGCGCACACTGAAGCTTTCTTT
NA,TRBV3-1/TRBV3-2,TRBJ1-6,NA,CASRGTMTYNSPLHF,TGTGCCAGCAGGGGGACTATGACCTATAATTCACCCCTCCACTTT
NA,TRBV5-1,TRBJ2-2,TRBD1,CASSLPGTALNTGELFF,TGCGCCAGCAGCTTACCCGGGACAGCACTGAACACCGGGGAGCTGTTTTTT
NA,TRBV3-1/TRBV3-2,TRBJ2-3,TRBD2,CASSQDGLAGDLFTDTQYF,TGTGCCAGCAGCCAAGATGGGCTAGCGGGGGACCTTTTCACAGATACGCAGTATTTT
NA,TRBV2,TRBJ2-2,TRBD1,CAKERPGQGLTGELFF,TGTGCCAAAGAGCGACCGGGACAGGGACTCACCGGGGAGCTGTTTTTT
NA,TRBV4-1,TRBJ2-5,TRBD2,CASSQGTISGGASETQYF,TGCGCCAGCAGCCAAGGGACCATTAGCGGGGGGGCTTCGGAGACCCAGTACTTC
NA,TRBV4-2,TRBJ1-2,NA,CASSQERGSSGYTF,TGTGCCAGCAGCCAAGAACGAGGAAGCAGTGGCTACACCTTC
NA,TRBV5-4,TRBJ2-3,TRBD2,CASSPRLAGGFTDTQYF,TGTGCCAGCAGCCCCCGACTAGCGGGGGGGTTCACAGATACGCAGTATTTT
NA,TRBV14,TRBJ1-1,NA,CASSPGTSGTEAFF,TGTGCCAGCAGCCCCGGGACAAGCGGAACTGAAGCTTTCTTT
NA,TRBV5-4,TRBJ1-2,TRBD1,CASSQGTETLNYGYTF,TGTGCCAGCAGCCAAGGGACAGAGACACTTAACTATGGCTACACCTTC
NA,TRBV10-3,TRBJ2-5,TRBD2,CAISEGGGATQETQYF,TGTGCCATCAGTGAGGGGGGGGGTGCGACCCAAGAGACCCAGTACTTC
NA,TRBV11-2,TRBJ1-5,TRBD1,CASSLGPDRDQPQHF,TGTGCCAGCAGCCTGGGGCCCGACAGGGATCAGCCCCAGCATTTT
NA,TRBV2,TRBJ2-1,TRBD1,CAIGPAGGGEQFF,TGTGCCATCGGACCGGCAGGGGGTGGAGAGCAGTTCTTC
NA,TRBV19,TRBJ1-2,NA,CASSIGGQGYTF,TGTGCCAGTAGTATCGGGGGGCAAGGCTACACCTTC
NA,TRBV6-1,TRBJ2-3,NA,CASSESGHPTDTQYF,TGTGCCAGCAGTGAATCGGGACACCCCACAGATACGCAGTATTTT
once,TRBV18,TRBJ1-2,NA,CASSPQPGPNYGYTF,TGTGCCAGCTCACCACAACCTGGGCCTAACTATGGCTACACCTTC
NA,TRBV27,TRBJ2-6,NA,CASSLSAHLISGANVLTF,TGTGCCAGCAGTTTATCGGCACACCTGATCTCTGGGGCCAACGTCCTGACTTTC
once,TRBV6-4,TRBJ1-1,NA,CASSDYADSFEAFF,TGTGCCAGCAGTGACTACGCAGATTCCTTTGAAGCTTTCTTT
NA,TRBV19,TRBJ2-1,TRBD2,CASTPGGVPTSYNEQFF,TGTGCCAGTACCCCGGGGGGGGTTCCGACGTCCTACAATGAGCAGTTCTTC
NA,TRBV6-1,TRBJ2-5,NA,CASSESLGSAETQYF,TGTGCCAGCAGTGAATCCCTGGGGAGCGCAGAGACCCAGTACTTC
NA,TRBV2,TRBJ1-1,NA,CASRGRQANTEAFF,TGTGCCAGCAGGGGTAGACAGGCAAACACTGAAGCTTTCTTT
NA,TRBV20-1,TRBJ2-5,TRBD2,CSASGPLGSGGQETQYF,TGCAGTGCTAGTGGTCCCCTGGGTAGCGGGGGACAAGAGACCCAGTACTTC
NA,TRBV4-1,TRBJ1-2,TRBD1,CASSVRDRGREGYTF,TGCGCCAGCAGCGTCCGGGACAGGGGGCGAGAGGGCTACACCTTC
NA,TRBV6-5,TRBJ2-2,NA,CATLFANTGELFF,TGTGCCACCCTATTCGCGAACACCGGGGAGCTGTTTTTT
NA,TRBV28,TRBJ1-6,TRBD1,CASSSGQDGSPLHF,TGTGCCAGCAGTTCTGGACAGGACGGTTCACCCCTCCACTTT
NA,TRBV9,TRBJ2-1,TRBD2,CASSVSGTSGVYNEQFF,TGTGCCAGCAGCGTTTCCGGGACTAGCGGGGTTTACAATGAGCAGTTCTTC
NA,TRBV7-8,TRBJ2-1,TRBD2,CASSLAARGGANEQFF,TGTGCCAGCAGCTTAGCGGCTCGCGGGGGGGCAAATGAGCAGTTCTTC
NA,TRBV29-1,TRBJ1-2,NA,CSVDFLRGGGYTF,TGCAGCGTTGATTTCCTTAGGGGGGGTGGCTACACCTTC
once,TRBV2,TRBJ2-6,TRBD1,CASAKTGSGANVLTF,TGTGCCAGCGCTAAGACAGGGTCTGGGGCCAACGTCCTGACTTTC
NA,TRBV2,TRBJ1-5,NA,CASSMQGRTQHF,TGTGCCAGCAGTATGCAGGGGCGGACCCAGCATTTT
NA,TRBV5-6,TRBJ2-3,NA,CASSRGGGTDTQYF,TGTGCCAGCAGCCGAGGGGGGGGCACAGATACGCAGTATTTT
NA,TRBV11-2,TRBJ1-2,TRBD1,CASSPGQGRYTF,TGTGCCAGCAGCCCGGGACAGGGGAGGTACACCTTC
NA,TRBV2,TRBJ2-5,TRBD2,CASRTNGGWETQYF,TGTGCCAGCAGAACCAACGGGGGGTGGGAGACCCAGTACTTC
once,TRBV9,TRBJ1-6,TRBD1,CASSARDRGYSPLHF,TGTGCCAGCAGCGCCCGGGACAGGGGGTATTCACCCCTCCACTTT
NA,TRBV7-2,TRBJ1-1,TRBD1,CASSPRQGKNTEAFF,TGTGCCAGCAGCCCCCGACAGGGAAAGAACACTGAAGCTTTCTTT
NA,TRBV27,TRBJ2-5,NA,CDGETQYF,TGTGACGGGGAGACCCAGTACTTC
NA,TRBV11-2,TRBJ1-6,TRBD1,CASSLGQGNSPLHF,TGTGCCAGCAGCTTAGGACAGGGAAATTCACCCCTCCACTTT
NA,TRBV7-9,TRBJ2-3,NA,CASSLGTGSTDTQYF,TGTGCCAGCAGCTTAGGAACAGGGAGCACAGATACGCAGTATTTT
NA,TRBV6-4,TRBJ2-1,TRBD2,CASSDSRGAHYNEQFF,TGTGCCAGCAGTGACTCGCGGGGGGCTCACTACAATGAGCAGTTCTTC
NA,TRBV30,TRBJ1-1,TRBD1,CAWSAYRGTEAFF,TGTGCCTGGAGTGCGTACAGGGGCACTGAAGCTTTCTTT
NA,TRBV5-4,TRBJ1-3,NA,CASAPGGSSGNTIYF,TGTGCCAGCGCCCCGGGGGGCAGCTCTGGAAACACCATATATTTT
NA,TRBV2,TRBJ2-4,NA,CASSGGWAKNIQYF,TGTGCCAGCAGTGGAGGATGGGCCAAAAACATTCAGTACTTC
once,TRBV7-2,TRBJ2-5,NA,CASSLVSEETQYF,TGTGCCAGCAGCTTAGTAAGCGAAGAGACCCAGTACTTC
NA,TRBV5-1,TRBJ1-2,NA,CASSLDGDYGYTF,TGCGCCAGCAGCTTGGACGGGGACTATGGCTACACCTTC
NA,TRBV19,TRBJ1-4,NA,CASSSDRRNEKLFF,TGTGCCAGCAGCTCCGACAGGCGAAATGAAAAACTGTTTTTT
few,TRBV5-6,TRBJ2-1,NA,CASSLANNEQFF,TGTGCCAGCAGCTTGGCCAACAATGAGCAGTTCTTC
NA,TRBV3-1/TRBV3-2,TRBJ1-2,TRBD1,CASSHSRDRGRHGYTF,TGTGCCAGCAGCCATTCCCGGGACAGGGGACGTCATGGCTACACCTTC
NA,TRBV14,TRBJ1-1,NA,CASSQARQTTEAFF,TGTGCCAGCAGCCAAGCCCGACAGACCACTGAAGCTTTCTTT
NA,TRBV18,TRBJ1-1,NA,CASSPRSWTEAFF,TGTGCCAGCTCACCGCGGTCCTGGACTGAAGCTTTCTTT